This is a list of T cell receptor beta chains from one sample in a study of CD8+ T cells in alopecia areata. Here immunoSEQ multiplex PCR was the method, and the copy in TCRdb shows in-frame clones only, minus some. The sample holds hundreds of thousands of clones, approximately 72% seen once. This specimen consisted of CD4+ T cells sorted from blood, obtained around week 44, from a patient treated with tofacitinib. These receptors all come from a human donor with alopecia areata. Both conserved end residues are part of each CDR3. The D gene is left open where the match is weak. Size is stated for part of the rows, as once, few or many counts, or as a class when the clone is expanded.

v_call: TRBV6-6
j_call: TRBJ2-1
clone_size: .
d_call: TRBD2
cdr3_nt: TGTGCCAGCAGTTTAGCGGGACTAGAGTTCTTC
cdr3_aa: CASSLAGLEFF

v_call: TRBV30
j_call: TRBJ1-1
clone_size: .
d_call: .
cdr3_nt: TGTGCCTGGAGTGTCCTTCGGGGCACTGAAGCTTTCTTT
cdr3_aa: CAWSVLRGTEAFF

v_call: TRBV29-1
j_call: TRBJ1-1
clone_size: .
d_call: .
cdr3_nt: TGCAGCGTAGGGGAGGGAAGGTACACTGAAGCTTTCTTT
cdr3_aa: CSVGEGRYTEAFF

v_call: TRBV5-1
j_call: TRBJ2-2
clone_size: .
d_call: .
cdr3_nt: TGCGCCAGCAACGAGGTGGGATCGAACACCGGGGAGCTGTTTTTT
cdr3_aa: CASNEVGSNTGELFF

v_call: TRBV29-1
j_call: TRBJ2-2
clone_size: .
d_call: TRBD1
cdr3_nt: TGCAGCGTTACAGGGGGAAGGGAGCTGTTTTTT
cdr3_aa: CSVTGGRELFF

v_call: TRBV5-6
j_call: TRBJ2-7
clone_size: .
d_call: .
cdr3_nt: TGTGCCAGCAGCTTGGCGGGGATCGACGAGCAGTACTTC
cdr3_aa: CASSLAGIDEQYF

v_call: TRBV15
j_call: TRBJ2-7
clone_size: few
d_call: TRBD1
cdr3_nt: TGTGCCACCAGCAGAGAGGCCCGGGACAGGGGAAGCGAGCAGTACTTC
cdr3_aa: CATSREARDRGSEQYF

v_call: TRBV27
j_call: TRBJ2-2
clone_size: .
d_call: .
cdr3_nt: TGTGCCAGCAGTAGACAGTCTCCTCACACCGGGGAGCTGTTTTTT
cdr3_aa: CASSRQSPHTGELFF

v_call: TRBV7-3
j_call: TRBJ2-3
clone_size: few
d_call: .
cdr3_nt: TGTGCCAGCAGCCCCCGGGGTTCGGGGCTCGGTACAGATACGCAGTATTTT
cdr3_aa: CASSPRGSGLGTDTQYF

v_call: TRBV4-3
j_call: TRBJ1-2
clone_size: .
d_call: .
cdr3_nt: TGCGCCAGCAGCCCGCGTGGGGGCGACGGCTACACCTTC
cdr3_aa: CASSPRGGDGYTF

v_call: TRBV27
j_call: TRBJ2-3
clone_size: few
d_call: TRBD2
cdr3_nt: TGTGCCAGCAGCTCAGGACTAGCGGGGGCCACAGATACGCAGTATTTT
cdr3_aa: CASSSGLAGATDTQYF

v_call: TRBV30
j_call: TRBJ1-1
clone_size: few
d_call: .
cdr3_nt: TGTGCCTGGACCCAAGTCGCTGAAGCTTTCTTT
cdr3_aa: CAWTQVAEAFF

v_call: TRBV7-2
j_call: TRBJ2-2
clone_size: .
d_call: .
cdr3_nt: TGTGCCAGCAGCGCGAAGAACACCGGGGAGCTGTTTTTT
cdr3_aa: CASSAKNTGELFF

v_call: TRBV9
j_call: TRBJ2-1
clone_size: .
d_call: TRBD2
cdr3_nt: TGTGCCAGCAGCCAACGAAAACCGGGACTAGCGGGGGCGACTACGGGCAATGAGCAGTTCTTC
cdr3_aa: CASSQRKPGLAGATTGNEQFF

v_call: TRBV7-9
j_call: TRBJ1-1
clone_size: few
d_call: .
cdr3_nt: TGTGCCAGCAGCCACGGAGGGGGGGCTGACACTGAAGCTTTCTTT
cdr3_aa: CASSHGGGADTEAFF

v_call: TRBV29-1
j_call: TRBJ1-4
clone_size: .
d_call: .
cdr3_nt: TGCAGCGTTGAAGACCCCCGGGACCCAGAAAAACTGTTTTTT
cdr3_aa: CSVEDPRDPEKLFF

v_call: TRBV6-5
j_call: TRBJ2-4
clone_size: once
d_call: .
cdr3_nt: TGTGCCAGCAGTCCCGGGACCCTAGCCAAAAACATTCAGTACTTC
cdr3_aa: CASSPGTLAKNIQYF

v_call: TRBV4-1
j_call: TRBJ2-7
clone_size: .
d_call: TRBD1
cdr3_nt: TGCGCCAGCAGCCAGAGCCCGGGACAGGGCTACGAGCAGTACTTC
cdr3_aa: CASSQSPGQGYEQYF

v_call: TRBV4-3
j_call: TRBJ2-7
clone_size: few
d_call: .
cdr3_nt: TGCGCCAGCAGTGACAGCTATTACGAGCAGTACTTC
cdr3_aa: CASSDSYYEQYF

v_call: TRBV27
j_call: TRBJ2-1
clone_size: .
d_call: .
cdr3_nt: TGTGCCAGCAGGGGTGACAGTCACTCCTACAATGAGCAGTTCTTC
cdr3_aa: CASRGDSHSYNEQFF

v_call: TRBV4-3
j_call: TRBJ2-5
clone_size: .
d_call: .
cdr3_nt: TGCGCCAGCAGCTATACTCTAGGGCGGAATCAAGAGACCCAGTACTTC
cdr3_aa: CASSYTLGRNQETQYF

v_call: TRBV15
j_call: TRBJ2-2
clone_size: .
d_call: .
cdr3_nt: TGTGCCACGAGGGGGGATAACACCGGGGAGCTGTTTTTT
cdr3_aa: CATRGDNTGELFF

v_call: TRBV29-1
j_call: TRBJ1-5
clone_size: .
d_call: .
cdr3_nt: TGCAGCGTTGGCGGGGGCACGGGTCAGCCCCAGCATTTT
cdr3_aa: CSVGGGTGQPQHF

v_call: TRBV7-3
j_call: TRBJ1-6
clone_size: once
d_call: .
cdr3_nt: TGTGCCAGCAGCACGGACATTAACTCACCCCTCCACTTT
cdr3_aa: CASSTDINSPLHF

v_call: TRBV29-1
j_call: TRBJ1-1
clone_size: .
d_call: .
cdr3_nt: TGCAGCGTCGCTCTACAGAGTATGAACACTGAAGCTTTCTTT
cdr3_aa: CSVALQSMNTEAFF

v_call: TRBV30
j_call: TRBJ2-7
clone_size: .
d_call: .
cdr3_nt: TGTGCCTGGAGTGTATTGCGGCAGACCGGTCAGGAGCAGTACTTC
cdr3_aa: CAWSVLRQTGQEQYF

v_call: TRBV5-1
j_call: TRBJ2-7
clone_size: .
d_call: TRBD2
cdr3_nt: TGCGCCAGCAGCCCCAGCACCAGGGAGGGCTACGAGCAGTACTTC
cdr3_aa: CASSPSTREGYEQYF

v_call: TRBV10-2
j_call: TRBJ1-1
clone_size: few
d_call: .
cdr3_nt: TGCGCCAGCAGTGGGGGCAGACAAATGAACACTGAAGCTTTCTTT
cdr3_aa: CASSGGRQMNTEAFF

v_call: TRBV25-1
j_call: TRBJ2-3
clone_size: .
d_call: TRBD1
cdr3_nt: TGTGCCAGCACCCCGGCAGGGGGCCTAGATACGCAGTATTTT
cdr3_aa: CASTPAGGLDTQYF

v_call: TRBV2
j_call: TRBJ2-1
clone_size: few
d_call: TRBD2
cdr3_nt: TGTGCCAGCAGTTTCACTAGCGGGGCGTTGGAGGAGCAGTTCTTC
cdr3_aa: CASSFTSGALEEQFF

v_call: TRBV19
j_call: TRBJ2-5
clone_size: .
d_call: .
cdr3_nt: TGTGCCAGTAGTCCCACCCGGCTCGAGACCCAGTACTTC
cdr3_aa: CASSPTRLETQYF

v_call: TRBV19
j_call: TRBJ1-5
clone_size: few
d_call: .
cdr3_nt: TGTGCCAGTAAGGACACCAACAATCAGCCCCAGCATTTT
cdr3_aa: CASKDTNNQPQHF

v_call: TRBV30
j_call: TRBJ2-5
clone_size: .
d_call: TRBD1
cdr3_nt: TGTGCCTGGACCGACAGGGGGACTGAGACCCAGTACTTC
cdr3_aa: CAWTDRGTETQYF

v_call: TRBV5-1
j_call: TRBJ2-1
clone_size: .
d_call: TRBD1
cdr3_nt: TGCGCCAGCAGCTCCTCCGGGACAGGGGGTTTCAATGAGCAGTTCTTC
cdr3_aa: CASSSSGTGGFNEQFF

v_call: TRBV29-1
j_call: TRBJ1-1
clone_size: .
d_call: .
cdr3_nt: TGCAGCGTTGAAGGGGCTTTATCCGACACTGAAGCTTTCTTT
cdr3_aa: CSVEGALSDTEAFF

v_call: TRBV5-1
j_call: TRBJ1-4
clone_size: .
d_call: .
cdr3_nt: TGCGCCAGCAGACGGACTGGAGATACGACTAATGAAAAACTGTTTTTT
cdr3_aa: CASRRTGDTTNEKLFF

v_call: TRBV5-1
j_call: TRBJ2-7
clone_size: few
d_call: .
cdr3_nt: TGCGCCAGCAGCTTGGCGGGGGGCGACGAGCAGTACTTC
cdr3_aa: CASSLAGGDEQYF

v_call: TRBV2
j_call: TRBJ2-7
clone_size: .
d_call: TRBD1
cdr3_nt: TGTGCCAGCACGGGGGGGACAGGGGCTAGTGAGCAGTACTTC
cdr3_aa: CASTGGTGASEQYF

v_call: TRBV7-2
j_call: TRBJ2-7
clone_size: .
d_call: .
cdr3_nt: TGTGCCAGCAGCTCGCTCGACGGGAACGAGCAGTACTTC
cdr3_aa: CASSSLDGNEQYF

v_call: TRBV18
j_call: TRBJ1-3
clone_size: .
d_call: .
cdr3_nt: TGTGCCAGCTCACCAGACGGGACTGGAAACACCATATATTTT
cdr3_aa: CASSPDGTGNTIYF

v_call: TRBV29-1
j_call: TRBJ1-3
clone_size: few
d_call: .
cdr3_nt: TGCAGCGGTTCGTACGACTCAAAGCCTGGAAACACCATATATTTT
cdr3_aa: CSGSYDSKPGNTIYF

v_call: TRBV29-1
j_call: TRBJ2-5
clone_size: few
d_call: .
cdr3_nt: TGCAGCGGAGACACGGGCGGGACCCAGTACTTC
cdr3_aa: CSGDTGGTQYF

v_call: TRBV5-1
j_call: TRBJ2-5
clone_size: .
d_call: .
cdr3_nt: TGCGCCAGCAGCTTGGATCAGGGCGGGGAGACCCAGTACTTC
cdr3_aa: CASSLDQGGETQYF

v_call: TRBV5-6
j_call: TRBJ2-6
clone_size: once
d_call: .
cdr3_nt: TGTGCCAGCAGCTTGGATACAGGGAGAGGGTTTTCTGGGGCCAACGTCCTGACTTTC
cdr3_aa: CASSLDTGRGFSGANVLTF

v_call: TRBV18
j_call: TRBJ2-2
clone_size: .
d_call: .
cdr3_nt: TGTGCCAGCTCACCAGTTTCCAGGCCAACAAACACCGGGGAGCTGTTTTTT
cdr3_aa: CASSPVSRPTNTGELFF